This TCR beta chain stems from a study of blood T cell repertoires in COVID-19. Trimming took 5 bases from V and 2 from J, leaving 9 bases between them. Looked up from germline, CDR1 is MNHEY and CDR2 is SVGAGI. The CDR3 extends over 13 amino acids. Produced via immunoSEQ multiplex PCR; TCRdb's table is partial and in-frame only. The sample records 310,000 or so clones, approximately 88% being singletons. The TCR comes from a woman in her forties or fifties with active or convalescent COVID-19. V usage is TRBV6-5 and J usage is TRBJ1-2; a possible D gene is TRBD1 (5 bases). The sequenced sample consisted of peripheral blood. CDR3 residues: CASSRGLNYGYTF. Here the CDR3 DNA reads TGTGCCAGCAGTAGGGGACTGAACTATGGCTACACCTTC.